Below are 6 T cell receptor beta chains sequenced from a single sample in a study of CD8+CD57+ T cells in acquired aplastic anemia. Profiling of TCR beta VDJ combinations and CDR3 sequences used genomic DNA as template. Using its own MiXCR run on the reads, TCRdb lists one record per CDR3 protein. The data show around 180,000 distinct CDR3 sequences, less than 65% seen once. The specimen was sorted CD4+, CD8+, or CD8+CD57+ T cells (not recorded which) from PBMCs. The origin of the receptors is a human donor with severe aplastic anemia or a healthy control (not recorded which).

This chain joins TRBV7-2 and TRBJ2-3; 9 positions agree with TRBD1. The CDR3 is 12 residues long. After removal of 6 bases from V and 14 bases from J, the junction contained 9 bases not matched to a gene. The V gene's germline CDR1 is SGHTA and CDR2 FQGNSA. CDR3 in amino acids: CASSYSQGARYF. The CDR3 nucleotides are TGTGCCAGCAGTTACTCACAGGGGGCGCGGTATTTT. The full variable domain, in which reference TRBV7-2 and TRBJ2-3 provide the parts outside the CDR3, is GAGVSQSPSNKVTEKGKDVELRCDPISGHTALYWYRQSLGQGLEFLIYFQGNSAPDKSGLPSDRFSAERTGGSVSTLTIQRTQQEDSAVYLCASSYSQGARYFGPGTRLTVL.

In nucleotides, the CDR3 is TGTGCCAGCAGTGACTTGACCGGGAGAAGGGATACGCAGTATTTT. Its translation: CASSDLTGRRDTQYF. The J gene is TRBJ2-3, the V gene TRBV2, with D possibly matching TRBD2 (6 bases). Germline V lookup: CDR1 SNHLY, CDR2 FYNNEI. V was pared by 3 bases and J by 6 bases, with 16 bases between. This CDR3 is built from 15 residues.

The chain couples TRBV19 to TRBJ2-5; D remains unclear. Between the trimmed V and J ends, which lost 9 bases and 5 bases, there was a span of 19 bases. Germline CDR1 is LNHDA and CDR2 is SQIVND (reference sequence). This CDR3 is built from 14 residues. In DNA, the CDR3 is TGTGCCAGCAGCTTGGGTTGGCCGCGGGAGACCCAGTACTTC. Translated, it gives CASSLGWPRETQYF.

This clonotype has only one observation. The rearrangement uses TRBV7-2 and TRBJ2-1; TRBD1 or TRBD2 may be the D gene (6 bases each). The germline V gene has CDR1 SGHTA and CDR2 FQGNSA. Trimming removed 5 bases at V and 8 bases at J, with 19 bases between. The CDR3 consists of 15 residues. The DNA for the CDR3 is TGTGCCAGCAGCCTATGGGGTAGGGGGGCCGATGAGCAGTTCTTC. Its protein is CASSLWGRGADEQFF.

In this sample, this clonotype turned up once. The CDR3 nucleotides read TGTGCCAGCAGCCAAGATCCAGGGGGCGCGAAAGCACAGTACTTC. Translated: CASSQDPGGAKAQYF. The chain links TRBV14 to TRBJ2-7; 8 bases map to TRBD1. Per the germline V gene, CDR1 is SGHDN and CDR2 is FVKESK. Trimming removed 0 bases from V and 10 bases from J; junction bases left unmatched: 11. This CDR3 comprises 15 residues.

The rearrangement uses TRBV9 and TRBJ2-1; 8 positions agree with TRBD2. The J segment lost 6 bases and the V segment lost 7 bases, leaving 6 bases of the junction unmatched. The germline V gene has CDR1 SGDLS and CDR2 YYNGEE. The CDR3 sequence is 13 residues long. The CDR3 loop is CASRSGTSNEQFF. CDR3 coding DNA: TGTGCCAGCCGCAGCGGGACTAGCAATGAGCAGTTCTTC.